The 8 T cell receptor beta chains below come from one sample, sequenced in a study of T cells in Graves' hyperthyroidism and ophthalmopathy (dated by TCRdb to about 2019). Library creation used multiplex PCR. Sequenced using an Illumina HiSeq 2000. Amplification of TCR beta CDR3 regions was carried out from RNA transcripts. The first round of RT-PCR for the TCR CDR3 was performed with the HTBI primer set and the Qiagen OneStep RT-PCR kit. TCRdb cleaned the public reads at Q25 with fastp, built clones with MiXCR and kept in-frame beta chains. Rows are combined by CDR3 protein, so each entry shows the most common genes and DNA. The sample profile shows around 490,000 distinct CDR3 sequences; 15% to 20% of them were found once. About half of the sample is held by the ten biggest clonotypes. The sample was blood. The receptors come from a man between 40 and 49 years old with Graves' ophthalmopathy.

The CDR3 DNA is TGTGCCAGCAGCGCCCTGATGGGGTCAGGGGGCGATCTTGAAGCTTTCTTT. Its protein is CASSALMGSGGDLEAFF. The chain couples TRBV7-9 to TRBJ1-1; 8 bases agree with TRBD1. The V gene end was trimmed by 5 bases and the J gene end by 7 bases; junction bases not matched to a gene: 18. In germline, CDR1 is SEHNR, CDR2 FQNEAQ (reference sequence). The CDR3 has 17 residues.

This clonotype has ten or more counts. The rearrangement joins TRBV12-3 or TRBV12-4 to TRBJ2-1, with D perhaps TRBD2 (6 bases). CDR3 length: 16 amino acids. Trimming stripped 6 bases from V and 4 bases from J, with 19 bases between. The CDR3 DNA reads TGTGCCAGCAGGAGGTACGAGGGAGGTGCATACAATGAGCAGTTCTTC. This sequence encodes CASRRYEGGAYNEQFF.

This clonotype occurred a few times. V is TRBV12-3 or TRBV12-4 and J is TRBJ2-6, with D tentatively TRBD2 (5 bases). The germline V and J ends were trimmed by 5 bases and 4 bases, with 12 bases remaining between them. This CDR3 has 15 residues. Here the CDR3 DNA reads TGTGCCAGCAGTGCCGGGTCGGGAGGGGCCAACGTCCTGACTTTC. Translating gives CASSAGSGGANVLTF.

This chain uses TRBV9 with TRBJ2-3; 10 nucleotides agree with TRBD2. The CDR3 has 16 amino acids. V lost 0 bases, J lost 2 bases, and 3 bases stayed unmatched. Germline loops: CDR1 SGDLS, CDR2 YYNGEE. The CDR3 bases are TGTGCCAGCAGCGTAGTAGCGGGGGGCTCCACAGATACGCAGTATTTT. This translates into CASSVVAGGSTDTQYF. The variable domain in full, with the rest retrieved from reference TRBV9 and TRBJ2-3, is DSGVTQTPKHLITATGQRVTLRCSPRSGDLSVYWYQQSLDQGLQFLIQYYNGEERAKGNILERFSAQQFPDLHSELNLSSLELGDSALYFCASSVVAGGSTDTQYFGPGTRLTVL.

The rearrangement links TRBV29-1 to TRBJ2-1; D not certain. CDR1 and CDR2 from the germline V gene are SQVTM and ANQGSEA. The V and J ends lost 0 bases and 5 bases respectively, with 14 bases between them. CDR3 size: 15 residues. CDR3 DNA: TGCAGCGTTGAAGATCGTGGGAAGGCTGACAATGAGCAGTTCTTC. It codes for CSVEDRGKADNEQFF.

There are a few counts of this clonotype. The chain uses TRBV5-5 and TRBJ2-1; no clear D. Germline V lookup: CDR1 SGHKS, CDR2 YYEKEE (reference sequence). The CDR3 is made up of 13 amino acids. Trimming cost V 3 bases and J 10 bases, with 14 bases left between them. CDR3 sequence: CASSSSWVGEQFF. Written as DNA, the CDR3 is TGTGCCAGCAGCTCCTCCTGGGTCGGGGAGCAGTTCTTC.

This clonotype was detected many times. The rearrangement links TRBV27 to TRBJ2-3; D possibly matches TRBD1 or TRBD2 (6 bases each). This CDR3 comprises 15 residues. Germline assignment: CDR1 MNHEY and CDR2 SMNVEV (reference sequence). V shed 6 bases and J shed 9 bases, with 22 bases lying between them. CDR3 nucleotide sequence: TGTGCCAGCAGCCAGGAGGGCTATACGAGGGGGACGCAGTATTTT. It specifies CASSQEGYTRGTQYF.

The V call is TRBV5-1, the J call TRBJ2-3, with 9 nucleotides matching TRBD2. The germline V gene has CDR1 SGHRS and CDR2 YFSETQ. This CDR3 region has 16 residues. V dropped 1 base and J dropped 4; count of bases not matched to a gene: 7. In nucleotides, the CDR3 is TGCGCCAGCAGCTTGCAGGCGGGAGGGCCCGCAGATACGCAGTATTTT. Translating it yields CASSLQAGGPADTQYF.